Sequencing of this T cell receptor (beta chain) was carried out in a study of human T cells and chemical hapten exposure. About the study: 2% DPC applied to a roughly 2 cm by roughly 2 cm arm area sensitized donors. TCR yields differed between samples (mainly from small differences in pooled library volume). Once 0.01% DPC had been applied to the upper back by patch test, readings were taken at 6 days. General study findings and limits: The number of TCRs over 1 in 1000 frequency stayed unchanged after DPC.

This sample's time point: patch test 1, 2 weeks after DPC sensitization. Treatment specified: therapeutic diphenylcyclopropenone sensitization with weekly scalp DPC. TCRdb analysed the RACE reads with MiXCR anew, one entry per CDR3 protein. Of 75,000 to 95,000 distinct CDR3 sequences listed, approximately 10% are singletons. On this clonotype itself: Antigen unknown.

This CDR3 has 15 residues. The V gene lost 3 bases and the J gene lost 9 bases, with 18 bases spanning the gap. Germline V gene data show CDR1 as SGHVS and CDR2 as FNYEAQ. The sample consisted of whole blood, taken in connection with sensitization to the hapten diphenylcyclopropenone (DPC). This receptor was taken from a woman aged 60-70 years with alopecia areata. Some clones in this sample may be carry-over from other donors' samples. The chain combines TRBV7-6 with TRBJ2-1; possibly TRBD2 for D (6 bases). CDR3 amino acids: CASSFGLTRDAEQFF. CDR3 nucleotide sequence: TGTGCCAGCAGCTTTGGCCTGACTAGGGACGCTGAGCAGTTCTTC.